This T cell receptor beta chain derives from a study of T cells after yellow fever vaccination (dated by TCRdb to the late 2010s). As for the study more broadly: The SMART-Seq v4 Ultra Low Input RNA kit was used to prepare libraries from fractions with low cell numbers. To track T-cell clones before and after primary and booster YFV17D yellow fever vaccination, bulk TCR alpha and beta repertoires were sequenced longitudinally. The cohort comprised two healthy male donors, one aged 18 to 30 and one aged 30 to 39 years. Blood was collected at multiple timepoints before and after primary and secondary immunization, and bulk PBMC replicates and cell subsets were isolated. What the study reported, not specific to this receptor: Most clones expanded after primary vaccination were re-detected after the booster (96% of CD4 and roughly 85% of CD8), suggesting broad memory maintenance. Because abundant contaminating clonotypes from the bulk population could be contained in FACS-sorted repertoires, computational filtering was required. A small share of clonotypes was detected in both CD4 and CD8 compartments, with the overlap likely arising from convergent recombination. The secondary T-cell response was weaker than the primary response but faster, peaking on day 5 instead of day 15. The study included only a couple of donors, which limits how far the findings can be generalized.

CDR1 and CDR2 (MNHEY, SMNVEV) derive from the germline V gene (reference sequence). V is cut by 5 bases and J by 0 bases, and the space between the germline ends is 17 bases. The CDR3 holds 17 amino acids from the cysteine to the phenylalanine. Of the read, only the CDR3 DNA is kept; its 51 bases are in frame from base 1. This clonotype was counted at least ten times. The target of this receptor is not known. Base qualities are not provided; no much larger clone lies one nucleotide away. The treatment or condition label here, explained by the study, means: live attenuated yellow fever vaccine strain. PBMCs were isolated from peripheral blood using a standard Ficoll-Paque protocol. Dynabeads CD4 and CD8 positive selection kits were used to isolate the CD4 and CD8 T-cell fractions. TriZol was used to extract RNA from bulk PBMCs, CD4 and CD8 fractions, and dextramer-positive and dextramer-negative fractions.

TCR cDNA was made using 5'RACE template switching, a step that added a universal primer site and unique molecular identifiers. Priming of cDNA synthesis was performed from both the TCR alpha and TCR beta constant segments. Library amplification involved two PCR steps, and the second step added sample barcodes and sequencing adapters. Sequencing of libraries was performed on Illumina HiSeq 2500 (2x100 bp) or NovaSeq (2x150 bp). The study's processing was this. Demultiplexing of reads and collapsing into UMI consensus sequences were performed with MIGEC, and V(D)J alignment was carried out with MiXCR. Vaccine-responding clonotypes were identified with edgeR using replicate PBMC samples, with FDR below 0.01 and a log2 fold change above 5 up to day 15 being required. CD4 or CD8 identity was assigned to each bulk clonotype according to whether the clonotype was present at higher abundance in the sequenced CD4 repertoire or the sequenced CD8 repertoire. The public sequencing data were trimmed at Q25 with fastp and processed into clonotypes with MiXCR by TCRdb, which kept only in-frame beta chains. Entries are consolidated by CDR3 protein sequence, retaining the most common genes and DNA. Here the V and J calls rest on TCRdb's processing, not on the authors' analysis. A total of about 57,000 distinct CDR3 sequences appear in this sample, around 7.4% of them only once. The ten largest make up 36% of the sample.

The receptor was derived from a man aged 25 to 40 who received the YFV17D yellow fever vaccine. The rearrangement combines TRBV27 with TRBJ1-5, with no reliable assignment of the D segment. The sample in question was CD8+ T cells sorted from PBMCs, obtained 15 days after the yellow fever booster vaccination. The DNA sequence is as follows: TGTGCCAGCAGTCCCTGGTCAGGAACTTATAGCAATCAGCCCCAGCATTTT. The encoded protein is CASSPWSGTYSNQPQHF.